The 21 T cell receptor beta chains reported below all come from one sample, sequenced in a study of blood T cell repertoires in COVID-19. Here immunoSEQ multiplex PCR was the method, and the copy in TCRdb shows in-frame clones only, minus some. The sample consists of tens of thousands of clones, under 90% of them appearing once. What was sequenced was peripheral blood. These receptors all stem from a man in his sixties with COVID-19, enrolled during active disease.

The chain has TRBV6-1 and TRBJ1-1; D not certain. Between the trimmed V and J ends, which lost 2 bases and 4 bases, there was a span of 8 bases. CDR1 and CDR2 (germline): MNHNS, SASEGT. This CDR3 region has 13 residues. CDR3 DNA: TGTGCCAGCAGTGAACGGGGTTTCACTGAAGCTTTCTTT. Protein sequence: CASSERGFTEAFF.

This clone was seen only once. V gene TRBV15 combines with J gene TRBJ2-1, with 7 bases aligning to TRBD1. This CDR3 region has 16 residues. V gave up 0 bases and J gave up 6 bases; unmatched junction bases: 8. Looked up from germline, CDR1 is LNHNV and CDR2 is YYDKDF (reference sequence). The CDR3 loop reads CATSRDWDSRANEQFF. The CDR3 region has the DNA TGTGCCACCAGCAGAGATTGGGACAGTCGGGCCAATGAGCAGTTCTTC.

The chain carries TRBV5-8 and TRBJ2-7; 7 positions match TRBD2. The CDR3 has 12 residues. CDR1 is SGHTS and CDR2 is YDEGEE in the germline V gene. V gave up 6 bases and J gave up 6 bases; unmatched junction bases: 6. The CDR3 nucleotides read TGTGCCAGCAATTTGGGAGGGAGCGAGCAGTACTTC. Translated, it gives CASNLGGSEQYF.

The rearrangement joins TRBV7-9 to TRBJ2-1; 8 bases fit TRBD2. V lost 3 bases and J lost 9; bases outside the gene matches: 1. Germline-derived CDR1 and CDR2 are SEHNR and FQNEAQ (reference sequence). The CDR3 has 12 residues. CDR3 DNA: TGTGCCAGCAGCTTCAGCGGGAGTGAGCAGTTCTTC. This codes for CASSFSGSEQFF.

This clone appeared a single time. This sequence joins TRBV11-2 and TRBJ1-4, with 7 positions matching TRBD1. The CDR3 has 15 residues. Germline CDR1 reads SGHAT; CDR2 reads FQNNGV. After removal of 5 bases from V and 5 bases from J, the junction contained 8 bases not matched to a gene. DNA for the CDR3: TGTGCCAGCAGCCCCGGGGGACAGAGGAATGAAAAACTGTTTTTT. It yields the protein CASSPGGQRNEKLFF.

In DNA form, the CDR3 reads TGCGCCAGCCGAACGACAGGGGGCGAAGCTTTCTTT. Translation: CASRTTGGEAFF. The J gene is TRBJ1-1, the V gene TRBV10-1; 10 bases line up with TRBD1. The CDR3 extends over 12 amino acids. V was pared by 8 bases and J by 8 bases, with 5 bases of the junction left unmatched. Germline CDR1 reads WNHNN; CDR2 reads SYGVQD (reference sequence).

The CDR3 loop reads CASSLALSNYEQYF. CDR3 bases: TGTGCCAGCAGCTTGGCCCTCTCTAACTACGAGCAGTACTTC. The V and J genes are TRBV5-4 and TRBJ2-7, with D unresolved. The germline V gene encodes CDR1 SGHNT and CDR2 YYREEE (reference sequence). Trimming removed 0 bases at V and 3 bases at J, with 10 bases between. CDR3 size: 14 residues.

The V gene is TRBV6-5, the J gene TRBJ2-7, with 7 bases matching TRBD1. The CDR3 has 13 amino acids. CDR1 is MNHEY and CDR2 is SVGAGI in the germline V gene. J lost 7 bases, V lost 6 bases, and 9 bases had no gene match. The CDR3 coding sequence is TGTGCCAGCAGAGGACAGGACCAGGAGGAGCAGTACTTC. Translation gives CASRGQDQEEQYF.

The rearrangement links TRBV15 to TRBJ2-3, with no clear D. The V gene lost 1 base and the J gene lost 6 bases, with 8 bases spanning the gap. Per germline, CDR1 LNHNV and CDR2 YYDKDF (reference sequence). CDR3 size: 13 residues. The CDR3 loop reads CATSRGESDTQYF. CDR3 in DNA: TGTGCCACCAGCAGAGGTGAGAGCGATACGCAGTATTTT.

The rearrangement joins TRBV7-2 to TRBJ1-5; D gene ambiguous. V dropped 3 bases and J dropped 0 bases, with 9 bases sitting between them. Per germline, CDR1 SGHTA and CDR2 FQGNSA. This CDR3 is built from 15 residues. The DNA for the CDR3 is TGTGCCAGCAGCTTTAGTCGTTATAGCAATCAGCCCCAGCATTTT. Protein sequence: CASSFSRYSNQPQHF. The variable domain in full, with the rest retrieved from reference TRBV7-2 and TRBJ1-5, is GAGVSQSPSNKVTEKGKDVELRCDPISGHTALYWYRQSLGQGLEFLIYFQGNSAPDKSGLPSDRFSAERTGGSVSTLTIQRTQQEDSAVYLCASSFSRYSNQPQHFGDGTRLSIL.

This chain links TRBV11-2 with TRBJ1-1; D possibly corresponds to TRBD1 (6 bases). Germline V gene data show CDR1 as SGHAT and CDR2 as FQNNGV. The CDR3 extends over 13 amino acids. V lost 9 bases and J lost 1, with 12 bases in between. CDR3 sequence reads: CASQGIGNTEAFF. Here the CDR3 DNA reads TGTGCCAGTCAGGGGATCGGGAACACTGAAGCTTTCTTT.

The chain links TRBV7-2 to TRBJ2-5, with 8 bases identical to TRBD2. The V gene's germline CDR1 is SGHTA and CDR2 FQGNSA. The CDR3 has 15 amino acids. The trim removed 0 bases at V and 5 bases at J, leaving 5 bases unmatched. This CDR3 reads CASSLAGTREETQYF. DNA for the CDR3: TGTGCCAGCAGCTTAGCTGGGACTAGGGAGGAGACCCAGTACTTC.

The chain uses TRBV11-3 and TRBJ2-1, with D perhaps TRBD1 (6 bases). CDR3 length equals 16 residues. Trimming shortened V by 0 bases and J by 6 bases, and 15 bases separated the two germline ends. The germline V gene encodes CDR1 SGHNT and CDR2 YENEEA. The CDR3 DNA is TGTGCCAGCAGCTTAGATTCGGCAGGGGCCGGCAATGAGCAGTTCTTC. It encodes CASSLDSAGAGNEQFF.

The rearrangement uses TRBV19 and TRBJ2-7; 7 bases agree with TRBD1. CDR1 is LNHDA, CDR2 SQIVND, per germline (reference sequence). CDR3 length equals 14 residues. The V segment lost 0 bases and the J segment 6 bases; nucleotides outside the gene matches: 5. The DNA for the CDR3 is TGTGCCAGTAGTATAGATCGGACAGGACTCGAGCAGTACTTC. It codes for CASSIDRTGLEQYF. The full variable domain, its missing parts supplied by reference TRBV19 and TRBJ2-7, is DGGITQSPKYLFRKEGQNVTLSCEQNLNHDAMYWYRQDPGQGLRLIYYSQIVNDFQKGDIAEGYSVSREKKESFPLTVTSAQKNPTAFYLCASSIDRTGLEQYFGPGTRLTVT.

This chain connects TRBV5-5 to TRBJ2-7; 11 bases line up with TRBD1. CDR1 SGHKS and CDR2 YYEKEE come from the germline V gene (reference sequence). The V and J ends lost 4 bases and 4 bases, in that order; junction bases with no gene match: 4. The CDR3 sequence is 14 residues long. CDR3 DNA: TGTGCCAGCAGCCGGGACAGGGGGGTTTACGAGCAGTACTTC. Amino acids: CASSRDRGVYEQYF.

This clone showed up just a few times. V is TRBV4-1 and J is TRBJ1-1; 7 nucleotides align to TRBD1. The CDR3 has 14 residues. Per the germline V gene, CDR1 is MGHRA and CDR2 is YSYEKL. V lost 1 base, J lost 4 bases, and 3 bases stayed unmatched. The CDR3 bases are TGCGCCAGCAGCCAAGGCCCAGGGGGCACTGAAGCTTTCTTT. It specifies CASSQGPGGTEAFF.

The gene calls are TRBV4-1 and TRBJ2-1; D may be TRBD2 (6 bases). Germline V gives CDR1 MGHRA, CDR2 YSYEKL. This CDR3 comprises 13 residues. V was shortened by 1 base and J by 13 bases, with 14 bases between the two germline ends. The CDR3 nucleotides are TGCGCCAGCAGCCAAGTCGTAAAGGGAGGTCAGTTCTTC. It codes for CASSQVVKGGQFF.

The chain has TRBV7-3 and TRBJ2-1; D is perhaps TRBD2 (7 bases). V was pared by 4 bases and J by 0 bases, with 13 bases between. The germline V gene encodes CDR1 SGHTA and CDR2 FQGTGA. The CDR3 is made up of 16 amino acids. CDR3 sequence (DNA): TGTGCCAGCAGCTCGCGGGGGCGAAGCTCCTACAATGAGCAGTTCTTC. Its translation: CASSSRGRSSYNEQFF. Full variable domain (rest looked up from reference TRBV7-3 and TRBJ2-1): GAGVSQTPSNKVTEKGKYVELRCDPISGHTALYWYRQSLGQGPEFLIYFQGTGAADDSGLPNDRFFAVRPEGSVSTLKIQRTERGDSAVYLCASSSRGRSSYNEQFFGPGTRLTVL.

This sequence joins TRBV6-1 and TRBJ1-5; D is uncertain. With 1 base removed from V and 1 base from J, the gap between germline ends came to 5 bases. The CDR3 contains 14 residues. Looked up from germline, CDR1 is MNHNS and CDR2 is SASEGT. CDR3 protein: CASSEDGSNQPQHF. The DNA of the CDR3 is TGTGCCAGCAGTGAAGACGGGAGCAATCAGCCCCAGCATTTT.

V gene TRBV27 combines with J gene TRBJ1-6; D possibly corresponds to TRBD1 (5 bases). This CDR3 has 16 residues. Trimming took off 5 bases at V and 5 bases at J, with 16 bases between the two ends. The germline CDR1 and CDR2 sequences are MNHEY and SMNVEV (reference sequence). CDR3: CASSPLPGLNNSPLHF. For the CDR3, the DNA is TGTGCCAGCAGTCCCCTACCGGGACTGAATAATTCACCCCTCCACTTT.

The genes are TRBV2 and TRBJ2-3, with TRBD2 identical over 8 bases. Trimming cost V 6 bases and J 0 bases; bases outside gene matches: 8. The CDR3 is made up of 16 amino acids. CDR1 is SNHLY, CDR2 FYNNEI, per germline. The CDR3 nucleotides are TGTGCCAGCAGCAAAAGGACTAGCCCCAGCACAGATACGCAGTATTTT. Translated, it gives CASSKRTSPSTDTQYF.